This TCR beta chain was obtained from a study of a mutant IDH1 vaccine in newly diagnosed glioma. For the study at large: Weeks 1, 3, 5, 7, 11, 15, 19 and 23 were when patients received their eight vaccinations. Standard pretreatment was either radiotherapy, temozolomide, or, for most, radiochemotherapy with temozolomide.

Assay: immunoSEQ multiplex PCR; the TCRdb copy retains only in-frame clones and omits some. The table includes almost 85,000 clones, 85% detected once. In this sample, this clone turned up a few times. Its antigen is unknown. Time point denoted: week 23, last vaccination. Doses of 300 ug of mutant IDH1 20-mer peptide were given with topical imiquimod. The V gene's germline CDR1 is SGDLS and CDR2 YYNGEE. There are 15 residues in the CDR3. The germline V and J ends were trimmed by 1 base and 2 bases, with 10 bases remaining between them. The material sequenced was PBMCs, taken from a glioma patient whose treatment included an IDH1 peptide vaccine. This receptor was taken from a man younger than 40 with glioma. Some clones in this sample may be carry-over from other donors' samples. The chain recombines TRBV9 with TRBJ2-1, with a tentative D call TRBD1 (6 bases). DNA of the CDR3: TGTGCCAGCAGCGTACAGGGGAACCCCTACAATGAGCAGTTCTTC. It codes for CASSVQGNPYNEQFF.